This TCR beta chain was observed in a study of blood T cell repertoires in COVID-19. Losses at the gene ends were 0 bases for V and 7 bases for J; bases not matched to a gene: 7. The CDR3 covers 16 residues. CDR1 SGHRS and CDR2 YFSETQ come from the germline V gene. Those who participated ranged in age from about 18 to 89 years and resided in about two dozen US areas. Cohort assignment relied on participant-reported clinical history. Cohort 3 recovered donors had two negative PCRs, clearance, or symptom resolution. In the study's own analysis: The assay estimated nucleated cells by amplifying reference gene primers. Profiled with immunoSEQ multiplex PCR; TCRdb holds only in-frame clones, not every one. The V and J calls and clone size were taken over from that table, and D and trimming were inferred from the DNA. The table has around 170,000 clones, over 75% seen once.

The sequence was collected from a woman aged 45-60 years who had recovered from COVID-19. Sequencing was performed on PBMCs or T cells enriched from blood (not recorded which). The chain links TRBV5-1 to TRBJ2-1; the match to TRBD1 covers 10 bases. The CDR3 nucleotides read TGCGCCAGCAGCTTGGGGCAGGGACAGGGGAAAAATGAGCAGTTCTTC. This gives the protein CASSLGQGQGKNEQFF.